This T cell receptor (beta chain) was profiled in a study of T cells in Graves' hyperthyroidism and ophthalmopathy. Overall study results and limits: Blood also showed most of the thyroid clonotypes that were expanded above 0.001.

Amplification of TCR beta CDR3 regions used RNA as the template. Primed by the HTBI set, a first-round RT-PCR was run on the TCR CDR3. MiXCR, applied by TCRdb to the multiplex PCR reads, yields one record per CDR3 protein. In the table there are hundreds of thousands of distinct CDR3 sequences, about 20% of which are singletons. Regarding this clonotype: Its matching antigen is unknown.

The source of this sequence is a man between 35 and 55 years old with Graves' ophthalmopathy. Sequencing used blood.

In DNA, the CDR3 is TGTGCCACCGAAGGGGGACGCTTCGGAAACACCATATATTTT. The encoded protein is CATEGGRFGNTIYF. The rearrangement uses TRBV4-2 and TRBJ1-3, with a weak D call TRBD1 (6 bases). Trimming took 10 bases from V and 4 from J, leaving 17 bases between them. This CDR3 has 14 residues. In germline, CDR1 is LGHNA, CDR2 YNFKEQ.